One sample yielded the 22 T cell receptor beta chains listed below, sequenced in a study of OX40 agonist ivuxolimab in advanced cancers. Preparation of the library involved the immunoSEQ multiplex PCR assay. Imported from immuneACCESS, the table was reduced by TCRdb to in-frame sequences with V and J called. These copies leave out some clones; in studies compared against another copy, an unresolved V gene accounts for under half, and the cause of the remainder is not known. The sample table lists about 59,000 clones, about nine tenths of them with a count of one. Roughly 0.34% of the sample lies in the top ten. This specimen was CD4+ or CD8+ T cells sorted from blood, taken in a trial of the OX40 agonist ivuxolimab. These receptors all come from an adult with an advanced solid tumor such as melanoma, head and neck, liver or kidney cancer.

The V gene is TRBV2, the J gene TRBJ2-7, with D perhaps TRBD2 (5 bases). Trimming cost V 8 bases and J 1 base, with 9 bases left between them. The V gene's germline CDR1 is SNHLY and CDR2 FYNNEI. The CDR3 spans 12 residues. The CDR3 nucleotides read TGTGCCAGCGACCCGGGGTCCTACGAGCAGTACTTC. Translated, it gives CASDPGSYEQYF.

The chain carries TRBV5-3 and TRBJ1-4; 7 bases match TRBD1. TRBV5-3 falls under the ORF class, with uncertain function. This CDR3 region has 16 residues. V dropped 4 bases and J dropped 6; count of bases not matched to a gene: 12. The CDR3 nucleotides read TGTGCCAGAAGCCTTAACCGACAGGGAAGGGATGAAAAACTGTTTTTT. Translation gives CARSLNRQGRDEKLFF.

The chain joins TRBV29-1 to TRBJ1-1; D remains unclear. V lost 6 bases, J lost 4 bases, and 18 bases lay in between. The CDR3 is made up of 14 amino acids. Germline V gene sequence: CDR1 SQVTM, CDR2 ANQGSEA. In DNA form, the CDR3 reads TGCAGCGTGGGCAATAGGAACGTGGGCACTGAAGCTTTCTTT. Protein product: CSVGNRNVGTEAFF.

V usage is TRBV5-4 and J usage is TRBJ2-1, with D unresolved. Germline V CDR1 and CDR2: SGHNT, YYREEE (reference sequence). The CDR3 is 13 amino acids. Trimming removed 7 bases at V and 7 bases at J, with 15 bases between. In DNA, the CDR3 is TGTGCCAGCTATCGCCCCGGGTCTAATGAGCAGTTCTTC. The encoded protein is CASYRPGSNEQFF. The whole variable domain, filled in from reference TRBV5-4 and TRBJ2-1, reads ETGVTQSPTHLIKTRGQQVTLRCSSQSGHNTVSWYQQALGQGPQFIFQYYREEENGRGNFPPRFSGLQFPNYSSELNVNALELDDSALYLCASYRPGSNEQFFGPGTRLTVL.

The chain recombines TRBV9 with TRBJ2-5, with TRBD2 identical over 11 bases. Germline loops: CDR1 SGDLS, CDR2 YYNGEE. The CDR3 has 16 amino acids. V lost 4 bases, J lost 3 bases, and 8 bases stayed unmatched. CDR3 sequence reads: CASSPTQLAGEETQYF. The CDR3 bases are TGTGCCAGCAGCCCGACCCAACTAGCGGGGGAAGAGACCCAGTACTTC.

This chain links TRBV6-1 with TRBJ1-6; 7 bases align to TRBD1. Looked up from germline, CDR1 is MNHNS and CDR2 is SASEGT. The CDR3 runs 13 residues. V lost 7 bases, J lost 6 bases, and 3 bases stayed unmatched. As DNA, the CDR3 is TGTGCCAGCAAGAAGGGGGCTAATTCACCCCTCCACTTT. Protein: CASKKGANSPLHF.

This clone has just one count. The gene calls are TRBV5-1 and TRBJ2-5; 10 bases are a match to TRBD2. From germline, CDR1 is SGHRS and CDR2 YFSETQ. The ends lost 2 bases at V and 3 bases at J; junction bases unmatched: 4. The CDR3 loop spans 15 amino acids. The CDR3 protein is CASSFSGTSEETQYF. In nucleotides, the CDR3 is TGCGCCAGCAGCTTCTCCGGGACTAGCGAAGAGACCCAGTACTTC. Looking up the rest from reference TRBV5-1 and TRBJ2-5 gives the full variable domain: KAGVTQTPRYLIKTRGQQVTLSCSPISGHRSVSWYQQTPGQGLQFLFEYFSETQRNKGNFPGRFSGRQFSNSRSEMNVSTLELGDSALYLCASSFSGTSEETQYFGPGTRLLVL.

The CDR3 sequence is CASSLELTGELFF. CDR3 DNA: TGCGCCAGCAGCTTGGAACTCACCGGGGAGCTGTTTTTT. The V and J genes are TRBV5-1 and TRBJ2-2; D is unresolved. The germline gives CDR1 SGHRS, CDR2 YFSETQ. V lost 0 bases, J lost 4 bases, and 4 bases lay in between. CDR3 length equals 13 residues.

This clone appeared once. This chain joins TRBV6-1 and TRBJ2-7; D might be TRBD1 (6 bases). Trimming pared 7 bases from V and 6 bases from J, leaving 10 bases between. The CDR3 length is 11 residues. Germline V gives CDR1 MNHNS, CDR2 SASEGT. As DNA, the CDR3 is TGTGCCAGCAATGACAGGCGCGAGCAGTACTTC. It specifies CASNDRREQYF.

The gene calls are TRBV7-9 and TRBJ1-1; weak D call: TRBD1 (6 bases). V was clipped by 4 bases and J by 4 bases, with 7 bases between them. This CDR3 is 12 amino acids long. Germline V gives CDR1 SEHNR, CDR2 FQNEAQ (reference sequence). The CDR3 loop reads CASSYRVTEAFF. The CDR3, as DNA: TGTGCCAGCAGCTACAGGGTCACTGAAGCTTTCTTT.

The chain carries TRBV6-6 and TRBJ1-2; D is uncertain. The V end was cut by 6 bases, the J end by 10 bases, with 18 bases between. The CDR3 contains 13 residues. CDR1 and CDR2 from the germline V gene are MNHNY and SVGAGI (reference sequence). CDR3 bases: TGTGCCAGCAGGAACCAGGCTATGAGAGCCTACACCTTC. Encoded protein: CASRNQAMRAYTF.

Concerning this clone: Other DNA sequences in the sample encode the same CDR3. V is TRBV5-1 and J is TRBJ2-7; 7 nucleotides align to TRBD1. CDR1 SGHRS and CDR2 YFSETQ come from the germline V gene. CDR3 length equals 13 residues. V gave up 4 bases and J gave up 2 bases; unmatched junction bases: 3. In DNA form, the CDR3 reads TGCGCCAGCAGCGGTGGGACAGCCTACGAGCAGTACTTC. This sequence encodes CASSGGTAYEQYF.

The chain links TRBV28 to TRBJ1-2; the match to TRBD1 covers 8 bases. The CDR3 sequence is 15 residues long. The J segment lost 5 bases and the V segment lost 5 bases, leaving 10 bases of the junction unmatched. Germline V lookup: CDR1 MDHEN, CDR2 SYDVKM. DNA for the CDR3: TGTGCCAGCAGTGACGGACAGGGTTATGTGTATGGCTACACCTTC. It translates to CASSDGQGYVYGYTF.

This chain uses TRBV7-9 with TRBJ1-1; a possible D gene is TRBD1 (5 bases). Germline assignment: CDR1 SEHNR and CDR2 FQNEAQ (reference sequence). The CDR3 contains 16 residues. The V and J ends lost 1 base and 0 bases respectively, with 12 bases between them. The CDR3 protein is CASSLGAPGMNTEAFF. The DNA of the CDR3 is TGTGCCAGCAGCTTAGGAGCCCCAGGGATGAACACTGAAGCTTTCTTT.

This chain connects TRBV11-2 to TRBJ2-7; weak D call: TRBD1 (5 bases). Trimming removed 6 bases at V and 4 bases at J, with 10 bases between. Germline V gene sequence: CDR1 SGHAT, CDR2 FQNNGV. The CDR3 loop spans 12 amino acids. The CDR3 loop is CASSRDRYEQYF. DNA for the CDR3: TGTGCCAGCAGTCGAGACAGATACGAGCAGTACTTC.

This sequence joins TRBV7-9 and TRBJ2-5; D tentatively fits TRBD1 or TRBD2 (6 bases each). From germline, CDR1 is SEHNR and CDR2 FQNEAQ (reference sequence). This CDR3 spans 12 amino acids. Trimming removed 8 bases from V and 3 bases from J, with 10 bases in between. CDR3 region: CASEGGKETQYF. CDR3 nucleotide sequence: TGTGCCAGCGAGGGGGGCAAAGAGACCCAGTACTTC. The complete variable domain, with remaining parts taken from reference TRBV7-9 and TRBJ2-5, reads DTGVSQNPRHKITKRGQNVTFRCDPISEHNRLYWYRQTLGQGPEFLTYFQNEAQLEKSRLLSDRFSAERPKGSFSTLEIQRTEQGDSAMYLCASEGGKETQYFGPGTRLLVL.

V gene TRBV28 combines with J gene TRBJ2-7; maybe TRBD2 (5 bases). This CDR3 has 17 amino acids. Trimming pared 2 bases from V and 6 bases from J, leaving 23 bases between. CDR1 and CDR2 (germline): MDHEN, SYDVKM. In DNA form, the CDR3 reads TGTGCCAGCAGTTTAAGGTACGAGAGAACGGCTAGCAGCGAGCAGTACTTC. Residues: CASSLRYERTASSEQYF.

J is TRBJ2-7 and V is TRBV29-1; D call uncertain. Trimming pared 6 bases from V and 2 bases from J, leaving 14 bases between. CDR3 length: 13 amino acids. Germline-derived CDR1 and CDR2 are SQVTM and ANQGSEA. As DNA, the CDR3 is TGCAGCGTCGCCGGGTTTTACACCTACGAGCAGTACTTC. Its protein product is CSVAGFYTYEQYF.

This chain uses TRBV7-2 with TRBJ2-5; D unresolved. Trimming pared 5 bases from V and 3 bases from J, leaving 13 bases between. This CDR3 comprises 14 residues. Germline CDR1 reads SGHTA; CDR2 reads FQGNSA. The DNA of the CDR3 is TGTGCCAGCAGCCCCCAGACTGGAAAAGAGACCCAGTACTTC. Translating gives CASSPQTGKETQYF. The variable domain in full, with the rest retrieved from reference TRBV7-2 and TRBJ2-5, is GAGVSQSPSNKVTEKGKDVELRCDPISGHTALYWYRQSLGQGLEFLIYFQGNSAPDKSGLPSDRFSAERTGGSVSTLTIQRTQQEDSAVYLCASSPQTGKETQYFGPGTRLLVL.

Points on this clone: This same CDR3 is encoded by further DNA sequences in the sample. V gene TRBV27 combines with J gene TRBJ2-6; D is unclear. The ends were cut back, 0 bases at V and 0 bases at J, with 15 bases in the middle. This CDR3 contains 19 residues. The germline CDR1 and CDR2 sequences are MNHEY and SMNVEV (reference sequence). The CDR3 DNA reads TGTGCCAGCAGTTTATCGACGGACCCCCTGAGCTCTGGGGCCAACGTCCTGACTTTC. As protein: CASSLSTDPLSSGANVLTF. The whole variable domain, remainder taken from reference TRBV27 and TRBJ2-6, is EAQVTQNPRYLITVTGKKLTVTCSQNMNHEYMSWYRQDPGLGLRQIYYSMNVEVTDKGDVPEGYKVSRKEKRNFPLILESPSPNQTSLYFCASSLSTDPLSSGANVLTFGAGSRLTVL.

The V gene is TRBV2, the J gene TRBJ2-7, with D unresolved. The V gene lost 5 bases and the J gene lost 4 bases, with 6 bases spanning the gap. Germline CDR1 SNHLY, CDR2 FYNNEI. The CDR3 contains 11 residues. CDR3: CASSYDYEQYF. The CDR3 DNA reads TGTGCCAGCAGTTACGATTACGAGCAGTACTTC. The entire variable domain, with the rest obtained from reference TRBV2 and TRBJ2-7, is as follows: EPEVTQTPSHQVTQMGQEVILRCVPISNHLYFYWYRQILGQKVEFLVSFYNNEISEKSEIFDDQFSVERPDGSNFTLKIRSTKLEDSAMYFCASSYDYEQYFGPGTRLTVT.

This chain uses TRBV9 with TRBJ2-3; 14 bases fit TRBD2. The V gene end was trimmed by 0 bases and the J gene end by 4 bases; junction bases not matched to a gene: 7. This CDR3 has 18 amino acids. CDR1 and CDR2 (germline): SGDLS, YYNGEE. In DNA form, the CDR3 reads TGTGCCAGCAGCGTAGATCTGACTAGCGGGAGGGCGTCAGATACGCAGTATTTT. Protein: CASSVDLTSGRASDTQYF.